A single sample is the source of the 24 T cell receptor beta chains below, sequenced in a study of shared clonotypes between healthy human individuals. TCRdb keeps only in-frame clones here, not all; method: immunoSEQ multiplex PCR. The sample carries just under 350,000 clones, around four fifths recorded once. The sample was memory CD4+ T cells sorted from blood. Subset described: CD45RA-negative fraction. All receptors derive from a young man in good health.

The rearrangement joins TRBV6-6 to TRBJ1-2; no reliable D call. Germline loops: CDR1 MNHNY, CDR2 SVGAGI (reference sequence). This CDR3 spans 14 amino acids. Trimming removed 5 bases at V and 4 bases at J, with 14 bases between. In DNA, the CDR3 is TGTGCCAGCAGTCCTTTGGGCTCCTCCTATGGCTACACCTTC. Translated: CASSPLGSSYGYTF.

In this sample, this clone turned up once. This rearrangement joins TRBV29-1 to TRBJ2-2, with D possibly TRBD2 on 5 matching bases. Germline V gene sequence: CDR1 SQVTM, CDR2 ANQGSEA. The V gene lost 7 bases and the J gene lost 1 base, with 7 bases spanning the gap. This CDR3 has 12 amino acids. The CDR3 DNA reads as TGCAGCGGCGGGTGGAACACCGGGGAGCTGTTTTTT. Protein: CSGGWNTGELFF.

This clone was recorded a few times. This chain joins TRBV2 and TRBJ1-2, with D possibly matching TRBD1 (5 bases). The CDR3 totals 14 residues. Germline V lookup: CDR1 SNHLY, CDR2 FYNNEI. Trimming took 6 bases from V and 4 from J, leaving 15 bases between them. CDR3 amino acids: CASSTQGEVYGYTF. For the CDR3, the DNA is TGTGCCAGCAGCACGCAGGGCGAGGTCTATGGCTACACCTTC. The variable domain in full, with the rest retrieved from reference TRBV2 and TRBJ1-2, is EPEVTQTPSHQVTQMGQEVILRCVPISNHLYFYWYRQILGQKVEFLVSFYNNEISEKSEIFDDQFSVERPDGSNFTLKIRSTKLEDSAMYFCASSTQGEVYGYTFGSGTRLTVV.

V gene TRBV6-1 combines with J gene TRBJ1-5; no reliable D call. The V gene's germline CDR1 is MNHNS and CDR2 SASEGT. Between the trimmed V and J ends, which lost 8 bases and 4 bases, there was a span of 6 bases. The CDR3 covers 11 residues. CDR3 protein: CASAENQPQHF. The CDR3 coding sequence is TGTGCCAGCGCGGAGAATCAGCCCCAGCATTTT.

The chain joins TRBV5-1 to TRBJ2-5; the D is unclear. Germline CDR1 is SGHRS and CDR2 is YFSETQ. This CDR3 has 17 amino acids. V was trimmed by 1 base and J by 2 bases, leaving 18 bases between them. This chain's CDR3 is CASSLLNSYPVQETQYF. For the CDR3, the DNA is TGCGCCAGCAGCTTGTTAAACTCATACCCAGTGCAAGAGACCCAGTACTTC. The whole variable domain, remainder taken from reference TRBV5-1 and TRBJ2-5, is KAGVTQTPRYLIKTRGQQVTLSCSPISGHRSVSWYQQTPGQGLQFLFEYFSETQRNKGNFPGRFSGRQFSNSRSEMNVSTLELGDSALYLCASSLLNSYPVQETQYFGPGTRLLVL.

This chain's CDR3 is CSVEMASGRSETQYF. In nucleotides, the CDR3 is TGCAGCGTTGAAATGGCTAGCGGGAGGTCGGAGACCCAGTACTTC. This chain connects TRBV29-1 to TRBJ2-5; 11 nucleotides agree with TRBD2. Trimming removed 2 bases from V and 5 bases from J; junction bases left unmatched: 7. Germline lookup yields CDR1 SQVTM and CDR2 ANQGSEA. CDR3 length equals 15 residues.

This clone was observed a single time. CDR3 region: CASSLQGARGYTF. Written as DNA, the CDR3 is TGTGCCAGCAGTTTACAGGGGGCGCGTGGCTACACCTTC. The V call is TRBV27, the J call TRBJ1-2, with 8 bases that match TRBD1. CDR1 and CDR2 (germline): MNHEY, SMNVEV (reference sequence). V was clipped by 2 bases and J by 7 bases; unmatched bases: 3. CDR3 size: 13 residues.

The chain uses TRBV6-1 and TRBJ1-5; D possibly corresponds to TRBD1 (6 bases). The CDR3 is 15 amino acids. Between the trimmed V and J ends, which lost 3 bases and 6 bases, there was a span of 15 bases. Germline CDR1 MNHNS, CDR2 SASEGT. The CDR3 region has the DNA TGTGCCAGCAGTGACGCGGGGGCGTTTTTTCAGCCCCAGCATTTT. Residues: CASSDAGAFFQPQHF.

This clone has a single count. The chain links TRBV5-1 to TRBJ1-1; D remains unclear. The CDR3 has 14 amino acids. Trimming pared 0 bases from V and 8 bases from J, leaving 14 bases between. Germline V gives CDR1 SGHRS, CDR2 YFSETQ. The CDR3 nucleotides read TGCGCCAGCAGCTTGGGGTTCGGCGTAGGGGAAGCTTTCTTT. It specifies CASSLGFGVGEAFF. Looking up the rest from reference TRBV5-1 and TRBJ1-1 gives the full variable domain: KAGVTQTPRYLIKTRGQQVTLSCSPISGHRSVSWYQQTPGQGLQFLFEYFSETQRNKGNFPGRFSGRQFSNSRSEMNVSTLELGDSALYLCASSLGFGVGEAFFGQGTRLTVV.

CDR3 sequence reads: CASSPDPTEQTQYF. As DNA, the CDR3 is TGCGCCAGCAGCCCGGACCCGACGGAACAGACCCAGTACTTC. V is TRBV5-1 and J is TRBJ2-5; D gene uncertain. Per germline, CDR1 SGHRS and CDR2 YFSETQ. Deletions cut 4 bases from V and 6 bases from J, with 16 bases between. The CDR3 is 14 residues long.

This clone was detected only a few times. CDR3: CASSSRTSGSRHEQYF. The CDR3 coding sequence is TGTGCCAGCAGCTCCCGGACTAGCGGGAGCCGTCACGAGCAGTACTTC. The V and J genes are TRBV7-2 and TRBJ2-7, with 13 bases that match TRBD2. The CDR3 extends over 16 amino acids. V dropped 4 bases and J dropped 5; count of bases not matched to a gene: 8. Germline assignment: CDR1 SGHTA and CDR2 FQGNSA. The variable domain in full, completed from reference TRBV7-2 and TRBJ2-7, reads GAGVSQSPSNKVTEKGKDVELRCDPISGHTALYWYRQSLGQGLEFLIYFQGNSAPDKSGLPSDRFSAERTGGSVSTLTIQRTQQEDSAVYLCASSSRTSGSRHEQYFGPGTRLTVT.

The J gene is TRBJ2-7, the V gene TRBV18; D is unresolved. Trimming took 3 bases from V and 1 from J, leaving 10 bases between them. Germline assignment: CDR1 KGHSH and CDR2 LQKENI. This CDR3 region has 14 residues. The DNA for the CDR3 is TGTGCCAGCTCACCGATGGGGTTGTCCTACGAGCAGTACTTC. Translated: CASSPMGLSYEQYF.

The chain links TRBV5-6 to TRBJ2-5; 8 bases are a match to TRBD2. Germline V gene data show CDR1 as SGHDT and CDR2 as YYEEEE. This CDR3 region has 15 residues. V trimming: 0 bases; J trimming: 3 bases; junction bases outside the gene matches: 4. CDR3 nucleotides: TGTGCCAGCAGCTTGGGGTCCGGGAGGGAAGAGACCCAGTACTTC. Translated: CASSLGSGREETQYF.

V usage is TRBV5-5 and J usage is TRBJ1-2, with 7 nucleotides matching TRBD1. V shed 4 bases, J shed 2 bases, and the junction held 14 bases outside the gene matches. Germline CDR1 is SGHKS and CDR2 is YYEKEE (reference sequence). The CDR3 consists of 17 residues. The CDR3 sequence: CASSPGPRDSSNYGYTF. Here the CDR3 DNA reads TGTGCCAGCAGCCCTGGACCGCGGGACAGTTCCAACTATGGCTACACCTTC.

The rearrangement links TRBV11-3 to TRBJ1-2; D unclear. V lost 5 bases to trimming and J lost 0 bases, with 19 bases between them. CDR1 is SGHNT, CDR2 YENEEA, per germline. This CDR3 has 17 residues. The CDR3 sequence is CASSLGPKDRANYGYTF. Here the CDR3 DNA reads TGTGCCAGCAGCCTCGGGCCTAAGGATCGAGCTAACTATGGCTACACCTTC.

The gene calls are TRBV2 and TRBJ2-2, with unresolved D. This CDR3 is 13 amino acids long. V dropped 7 bases and J dropped 7 bases, with 13 bases sitting between them. CDR1 SNHLY and CDR2 FYNNEI come from the germline V gene. The CDR3: CASINREVGELFF. CDR3 in DNA: TGTGCCAGCATAAATAGAGAAGTCGGGGAGCTGTTTTTT.

The gene calls are TRBV6-5 and TRBJ2-7, with D possibly being TRBD2 (6 bases). The CDR3 extends over 14 amino acids. Trimming pared 0 bases from V and 5 bases from J, leaving 11 bases between. CDR1 is MNHEY and CDR2 is SVGAGI in the germline V gene. This CDR3 is CASSYSMGEDEQYF. DNA of the CDR3: TGTGCCAGCAGTTACTCGATGGGGGAGGACGAGCAGTACTTC.

The chain links TRBV18 to TRBJ2-3; unclear D gene. The germline gives CDR1 KGHSH, CDR2 LQKENI. The CDR3 has 16 amino acids. The germline V and J ends were trimmed by 1 base and 0 bases, with 11 bases remaining between them. CDR3 region: CASSPRQITSTDTQYF. The CDR3 DNA reads TGTGCCAGCTCACCACGGCAGATTACTAGCACAGATACGCAGTATTTT.

This clone came up a few times. This chain joins TRBV5-1 and TRBJ2-1; D remains unclear. CDR1 and CDR2 from the germline V gene are SGHRS and YFSETQ. V lost 4 bases and J 8 bases, leaving 16 bases between the germline ends. This CDR3 contains 14 residues. CDR3 loop: CASSPDARADEQFF. The CDR3 DNA sequence: TGCGCCAGCAGCCCGGACGCCCGGGCCGATGAGCAGTTCTTC.

V usage is TRBV5-1 and J usage is TRBJ1-1; weak D call: TRBD1 (5 bases). The CDR3 has 14 amino acids. With 4 bases removed from V and 6 bases from J, the gap between germline ends came to 16 bases. The germline V gene encodes CDR1 SGHRS and CDR2 YFSETQ. The CDR3 spells CASSPREGDSEAFF. CDR3 nucleotide sequence: TGCGCCAGCAGCCCTCGTGAAGGGGATTCTGAAGCTTTCTTT.

The chain carries TRBV27 and TRBJ2-7; D not certain. V was trimmed by 2 bases and J by 2 bases, leaving 10 bases between them. The CDR3 runs 14 residues. Germline CDR1 is MNHEY and CDR2 is SMNVEV (reference sequence). Here the CDR3 reads CASSLKGYAYEQYF. The DNA for the CDR3 is TGTGCCAGCAGTTTAAAGGGATACGCCTACGAGCAGTACTTC.

CDR3 residues: CASSVVGEGISGNTIYF. In nucleotides, the CDR3 is TGTGCCAGCAGCGTAGTCGGGGAGGGGATCTCTGGAAACACCATATATTTT. This chain joins TRBV9 and TRBJ1-3; D possibly corresponds to TRBD1 (5 bases). The V gene's germline CDR1 is SGDLS and CDR2 YYNGEE. With 0 bases removed from V and 0 bases from J, the gap between germline ends came to 13 bases. The CDR3 is 17 residues long.

This clone was seen only once. V gene TRBV28 combines with J gene TRBJ1-2; D may be TRBD1 (5 bases). The CDR3 spans 13 residues. Per germline, CDR1 MDHEN and CDR2 SYDVKM. Trimming left V 5 bases short and J 4 bases short, with 11 bases between. CDR3 region: CASSASTVYGYTF. The CDR3 region has the DNA TGTGCCAGCAGTGCATCGACAGTCTATGGCTACACCTTC.

The rearrangement uses TRBV2 and TRBJ2-7, with 9 bases lining up with TRBD2. The CDR3 has 16 residues. With V trimmed by 7 bases and J by 3 bases, 13 bases remained unmatched. The germline CDR1 and CDR2 sequences are SNHLY and FYNNEI. CDR3 residues: CASILGAAGGRYEQYF. In nucleotides, the CDR3 is TGTGCCAGCATTCTAGGGGCAGCGGGAGGACGCTACGAGCAGTACTTC.